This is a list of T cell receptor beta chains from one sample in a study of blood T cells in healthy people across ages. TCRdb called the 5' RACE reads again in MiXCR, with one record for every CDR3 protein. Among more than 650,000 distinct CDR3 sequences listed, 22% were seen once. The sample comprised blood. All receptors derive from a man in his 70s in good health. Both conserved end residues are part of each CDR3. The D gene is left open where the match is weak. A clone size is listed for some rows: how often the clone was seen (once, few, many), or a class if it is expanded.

CDR3aa: CASSTAGIEQFF
CDR3nt: TGTGCCAGCAGCACCGCGGGCATCGAGCAGTTCTTC
d_gene: .
j_gene: TRBJ2-1
v_gene: TRBV7-2
abundance: .

CDR3aa: CASSQVREGGQFF
CDR3nt: TGTGCCAGCAGCCAAGTAAGGGAAGGAGGGCAGTTCTTC
d_gene: .
j_gene: TRBJ2-1
v_gene: TRBV3-1
abundance: .

CDR3aa: CASSYAWDRGNEKLFF
CDR3nt: TGTGCCAGCAGTTACGCTTGGGACAGGGGAAACGAAAAACTGTTTTTT
d_gene: TRBD1
j_gene: TRBJ1-4
v_gene: TRBV6-5
abundance: few

CDR3aa: CATSRDQGTYGYTF
CDR3nt: TGTGCCACCAGCAGAGATCAGGGGACCTATGGCTACACCTTC
d_gene: .
j_gene: TRBJ1-2
v_gene: TRBV15
abundance: .

CDR3aa: CASTKGPFLEAFF
CDR3nt: TGTGCCAGCACTAAAGGACCGTTCCTTGAAGCTTTCTTT
d_gene: .
j_gene: TRBJ1-1
v_gene: TRBV12-3/TRBV12-4
abundance: few

CDR3aa: CASTMGTSTEQFF
CDR3nt: TGTGCCAGCACCATGGGGACTAGCACTGAGCAGTTCTTC
d_gene: TRBD2
j_gene: TRBJ2-1
v_gene: TRBV6-6
abundance: few

CDR3aa: CSADREHNQPQHF
CDR3nt: TGCAGTGCCGACAGGGAACACAATCAGCCCCAGCATTTT
d_gene: TRBD1
j_gene: TRBJ1-5
v_gene: TRBV20-1
abundance: few

CDR3aa: CASSLGLVGSYNEQFF
CDR3nt: TGCGCCAGCAGCCTGGGACTAGTCGGGTCCTACAATGAGCAGTTCTTC
d_gene: TRBD2
j_gene: TRBJ2-1
v_gene: TRBV5-1
abundance: .

CDR3aa: CASSHPVRPTDTQYF
CDR3nt: TGTGCCAGCAGCCACCCTGTCAGGCCCACAGATACGCAGTATTTT
d_gene: .
j_gene: TRBJ2-3
v_gene: TRBV9
abundance: once

CDR3aa: CASSNRLAGGLLGTDTQYF
CDR3nt: TGTGCCAGCAGTAATAGACTAGCGGGGGGGCTTTTAGGCACAGATACGCAGTATTTT
d_gene: TRBD2
j_gene: TRBJ2-3
v_gene: TRBV2
abundance: few

CDR3aa: CASSLRRTGELFF
CDR3nt: TGTGCCAGCAGCTTGAGGAGGACCGGGGAGCTGTTTTTT
d_gene: .
j_gene: TRBJ2-2
v_gene: TRBV5-6
abundance: few

CDR3aa: CSVALRTNTGELFF
CDR3nt: TGCAGCGTCGCTCTCCGGACCAACACCGGGGAGCTGTTTTTT
d_gene: .
j_gene: TRBJ2-2
v_gene: TRBV29-1
abundance: few

CDR3aa: CASRRERDQPQHF
CDR3nt: TGTGCCAGTAGGCGGGAACGGGATCAGCCCCAGCATTTT
d_gene: .
j_gene: TRBJ1-5
v_gene: TRBV19
abundance: few

CDR3aa: CASSYVGTKSDTQYF
CDR3nt: TGTGCCAGCAGTTACGTGGGAACCAAATCAGATACGCAGTATTTT
d_gene: .
j_gene: TRBJ2-3
v_gene: TRBV6-2/TRBV6-3
abundance: .

CDR3aa: CSAEVGGSSYNSPLHF
CDR3nt: TGCAGTGCCGAGGTCGGGGGGAGCTCCTATAATTCACCCCTCCACTTT
d_gene: .
j_gene: TRBJ1-6
v_gene: TRBV20-1
abundance: few

CDR3aa: CASSSIGQELAKNIQYF
CDR3nt: TGTGCCAGCAGCTCGATCGGACAGGAGCTAGCCAAAAACATTCAGTACTTC
d_gene: TRBD1
j_gene: TRBJ2-4
v_gene: TRBV7-9
abundance: .

CDR3aa: CASSLPGTLAEQYF
CDR3nt: TGCGCCAGCAGCCTCCCCGGGACATTAGCCGAGCAGTACTTC
d_gene: .
j_gene: TRBJ2-7
v_gene: TRBV5-1
abundance: .

CDR3aa: CASSTNRGKEETQYF
CDR3nt: TGCGCCAGCAGCACGAACCGGGGTAAGGAAGAGACCCAGTACTTC
d_gene: .
j_gene: TRBJ2-5
v_gene: TRBV5-1
abundance: .

CDR3aa: CASDMRGEANEKLFF
CDR3nt: TGTGCTAGTGATATGAGGGGGGAAGCTAATGAAAAACTGTTTTTT
d_gene: .
j_gene: TRBJ1-4
v_gene: TRBV12-5
abundance: .

CDR3aa: CASSQPRTGGTDMQYF
CDR3nt: TGTGCCAGCAGCCAACCGAGGACAGGGGGCACAGATATGCAGTATTTT
d_gene: TRBD1
j_gene: TRBJ2-3
v_gene: TRBV14
abundance: few

CDR3aa: CASSLSQGRYNEQFF
CDR3nt: TGTGCCAGCAGTTTATCGCAGGGAAGGTACAATGAGCAGTTCTTC
d_gene: .
j_gene: TRBJ2-1
v_gene: TRBV12-3/TRBV12-4
abundance: .

CDR3aa: CASSVNGIYEQYF
CDR3nt: TGTGCCAGCAGTGTGAATGGGATCTACGAGCAGTACTTC
d_gene: .
j_gene: TRBJ2-7
v_gene: TRBV2
abundance: .

CDR3aa: CASRTSGRTEQFF
CDR3nt: TGTGCCAGCCGGACTAGCGGGAGGACTGAGCAGTTCTTC
d_gene: TRBD2
j_gene: TRBJ2-1
v_gene: TRBV12-3/TRBV12-4
abundance: many

CDR3aa: CASSQWLTGQPNEQFF
CDR3nt: TGTGCCAGCAGCCAATGGCTAACGGGACAGCCCAATGAGCAGTTCTTC
d_gene: TRBD1
j_gene: TRBJ2-1
v_gene: TRBV4-2
abundance: .

CDR3aa: CSAPDRFSIFAF
CDR3nt: TGCAGTGCACCCGACAGGTTTAGTATCTTCGCCTTC
d_gene: .
j_gene: TRBJ1-2
v_gene: TRBV20-1
abundance: many

CDR3aa: CASTAGSDTQYF
CDR3nt: TGTGCCAGCACAGCCGGATCAGATACGCAGTATTTT
d_gene: .
j_gene: TRBJ2-3
v_gene: TRBV3-1
abundance: .

CDR3aa: CASSGGHTDTQYF
CDR3nt: TGTGCCAGTAGTGGGGGGCACACAGATACGCAGTATTTT
d_gene: .
j_gene: TRBJ2-3
v_gene: TRBV19
abundance: .

CDR3aa: CSVEEGWGTEAFF
CDR3nt: TGCAGCGTTGAGGAGGGTTGGGGCACTGAAGCTTTCTTT
d_gene: .
j_gene: TRBJ1-1
v_gene: TRBV29-1
abundance: .

CDR3aa: CASSVASGAEQYF
CDR3nt: TGTGCCAGCAGCGTAGCTTCAGGGGCCGAGCAGTACTTC
d_gene: .
j_gene: TRBJ2-7
v_gene: TRBV9
abundance: .

CDR3aa: CAAGTTGYEQYF
CDR3nt: TGTGCCGCCGGGACTACAGGCTACGAGCAGTACTTC
d_gene: TRBD2
j_gene: TRBJ2-7
v_gene: TRBV10-3
abundance: .

CDR3aa: CASSLQGLAGVWNEQFF
CDR3nt: TGTGCCAGCTCACTTCAGGGACTAGCGGGAGTCTGGAATGAGCAGTTCTTC
d_gene: TRBD2
j_gene: TRBJ2-1
v_gene: TRBV18
abundance: .

CDR3aa: CASSQPGQGAGELFF
CDR3nt: TGTGCCAGCAGCCAACCGGGACAGGGGGCCGGGGAGCTGTTTTTT
d_gene: TRBD1
j_gene: TRBJ2-2
v_gene: TRBV4-2
abundance: few

CDR3aa: CASSLSPGTRNTEAFF
CDR3nt: TGTGCCAGCAGTTTATCCCCCGGGACTAGGAACACTGAAGCTTTCTTT
d_gene: .
j_gene: TRBJ1-1
v_gene: TRBV28
abundance: .

CDR3aa: CATSDSTGYQPQHF
CDR3nt: TGTGCCACCAGTGATTCGACAGGGTATCAGCCCCAGCATTTT
d_gene: TRBD1
j_gene: TRBJ1-5
v_gene: TRBV24-1
abundance: few

CDR3aa: CASSPKSSTDTQYF
CDR3nt: TGTGCCAGCAGCCCGAAGTCTAGCACAGATACGCAGTATTTT
d_gene: .
j_gene: TRBJ2-3
v_gene: TRBV3-1
abundance: .

CDR3aa: CASRRHGGTEAFF
CDR3nt: TGTGCCAGCAGACGACATGGGGGCACTGAAGCTTTCTTT
d_gene: .
j_gene: TRBJ1-1
v_gene: TRBV5-6
abundance: .

CDR3aa: CASSARGANVLTF
CDR3nt: TGTGCCAGCAGTGCCAGGGGGGCCAACGTCCTGACTTTC
d_gene: .
j_gene: TRBJ2-6
v_gene: TRBV6-1
abundance: few

CDR3aa: CASSLDWAGFGHEQFF
CDR3nt: TGTGCCAGCAGCTTAGATTGGGCGGGCTTTGGCCATGAGCAGTTCTTC
d_gene: .
j_gene: TRBJ2-1
v_gene: TRBV11-3
abundance: .

CDR3aa: CIAVTGKGTEAFF
CDR3nt: TGCATCGCCGTGACAGGGAAAGGAACTGAAGCTTTCTTT
d_gene: TRBD1
j_gene: TRBJ1-1
v_gene: TRBV29-1
abundance: few

CDR3aa: CASSIGTGAYGYTF
CDR3nt: TGTGCCAGCAGCATTGGGACAGGTGCCTATGGCTACACCTTC
d_gene: TRBD1
j_gene: TRBJ1-2
v_gene: TRBV7-2
abundance: few

CDR3aa: CASSQGGTSGRVEQFF
CDR3nt: TGCGCCAGCAGCCAAGGCGGGACTAGCGGGAGGGTTGAGCAGTTCTTC
d_gene: TRBD2
j_gene: TRBJ2-1
v_gene: TRBV4-3
abundance: few

CDR3aa: CASSHRASGGTDTQYF
CDR3nt: TGTGCCAGCAGCCACCGCGCTAGCGGGGGCACAGATACGCAGTATTTT
d_gene: TRBD2
j_gene: TRBJ2-3
v_gene: TRBV3-1
abundance: .

CDR3aa: CASSPKRRTGGQADTQYF
CDR3nt: TGTGCCAGCAGCCCCAAAAGGAGGACAGGGGGACAGGCAGATACGCAGTATTTT
d_gene: TRBD1
j_gene: TRBJ2-3
v_gene: TRBV7-2
abundance: few

CDR3aa: CASSRDRYNSPLHF
CDR3nt: TGTGCCAGCTCACGGGACAGATATAATTCACCCCTCCACTTT
d_gene: TRBD1
j_gene: TRBJ1-6
v_gene: TRBV18
abundance: few

CDR3aa: CASNRGGYETQYF
CDR3nt: TGTGCCAGCAACCGGGGGGGCTATGAGACCCAGTACTTC
d_gene: TRBD2
j_gene: TRBJ2-5
v_gene: TRBV2
abundance: .

CDR3aa: CASSELPDLEQFF
CDR3nt: TGTGCCAGCAGTGAACTTCCCGACTTGGAGCAGTTCTTC
d_gene: .
j_gene: TRBJ2-1
v_gene: TRBV6-1
abundance: .

CDR3aa: CASSQDRGLEQYF
CDR3nt: TGCGCCAGCAGCCAAGATCGGGGTCTCGAGCAGTATTTT
d_gene: .
j_gene: TRBJ2-3
v_gene: TRBV4-3
abundance: .

CDR3aa: CSARPGVAKNIQYF
CDR3nt: TGCAGTGCTCGCCCAGGAGTAGCCAAAAACATTCAGTACTTC
d_gene: .
j_gene: TRBJ2-4
v_gene: TRBV20-1
abundance: .

CDR3aa: CASSGHSRGMSNSPLHF
CDR3nt: TGTGCCAGCAGCGGACATTCCAGGGGAATGAGTAATTCACCCCTCCACTTT
d_gene: .
j_gene: TRBJ1-6
v_gene: TRBV9
abundance: .

CDR3aa: CASSRGTDRKAFF
CDR3nt: TGTGCCAGCAGCCGTGGGACAGATCGGAAAGCTTTCTTT
d_gene: TRBD1
j_gene: TRBJ1-1
v_gene: TRBV12-3/TRBV12-4
abundance: .

CDR3aa: CASSLYSEGTPPGKLFF
CDR3nt: TGTGCCAGCAGTTTATATTCGGAGGGCACTCCGCCGGGAAAACTGTTTTTT
d_gene: .
j_gene: TRBJ1-4
v_gene: TRBV27
abundance: few

CDR3aa: CSVKAGLSTDTQYF
CDR3nt: TGCAGCGTTAAAGCGGGGTTGAGCACAGATACGCAGTATTTT
d_gene: TRBD2
j_gene: TRBJ2-3
v_gene: TRBV29-1
abundance: many

CDR3aa: CASSFRQGLETQYF
CDR3nt: TGTGCCAGTAGTTTCCGACAGGGGTTGGAGACCCAGTACTTC
d_gene: TRBD1
j_gene: TRBJ2-5
v_gene: TRBV19
abundance: .

CDR3aa: CSVWGVATDTQYF
CDR3nt: TGCAGCGTTTGGGGGGTAGCCACAGATACGCAGTATTTT
d_gene: .
j_gene: TRBJ2-3
v_gene: TRBV29-1
abundance: .

CDR3aa: CASSESQGVGDEQYF
CDR3nt: TGTGCCAGCAGTGAATCACAGGGGGTTGGTGACGAGCAGTACTTC
d_gene: TRBD1
j_gene: TRBJ2-7
v_gene: TRBV6-1
abundance: .

CDR3aa: CSARMGVGEDTQYF
CDR3nt: TGCAGTGCTCGTATGGGTGTGGGGGAAGATACGCAGTATTTT
d_gene: .
j_gene: TRBJ2-3
v_gene: TRBV20-1
abundance: .